This T cell receptor (beta chain) was identified in a study of breast tumors, draining lymph nodes, adjacent tissues. Study-wide points: Findings are consistent with lymph node origin and intratumoral expansion of most tumor T cells. Tumor and nontumor repertoires were significantly more similar in luminal-like than in basal-like breast cancer. Tumor T cell lymph node origin was a supported hypothesis, not proven.

TCRdb analysed the multiplex PCR reads with MiXCR anew, one entry per CDR3 protein. Among tens of thousands of distinct CDR3 sequences listed, about half were seen once. The J segment lost 3 bases and the V segment lost 4 bases, leaving 0 bases of the junction unmatched. Germline CDR1 reads MGHDK; CDR2 reads SYGVNS. The CDR3 sequence is 14 residues long. In this sample, this clonotype turned up many times. Its target is not known. Material for sequencing was breast tumor tissue. This clonotype originated in a female donor with breast cancer. Some clones in this sample may be carry-over from other donors' samples. This rearrangement joins TRBV25-1 to TRBJ2-2; 9 nucleotides agree with TRBD1. CDR3 coding DNA: TGTGCCAGCAGTGGGACAGGGGACACCGGGGAGCTGTTTTTT. This codes for CASSGTGDTGELFF.